The T cell receptor beta chain under discussion was sequenced for a study of blood T cell repertoires in COVID-19. The wider study: From T cells, B-cell-depleted T cells, or PBMCs came the material, which was cDNA or gDNA.

As processed by the authors: Amplification of reference gene primers was used by the study to estimate nucleated cell counts. Some clones are missing from TCRdb's copy, which holds only in-frame ones; the method was immunoSEQ multiplex PCR. V, J and clone size are those of that table, while D and trimming were read from the DNA. The table records approximately 65,000 clones, 90% of them present only once. This clone occurred a few times. V was clipped by 0 bases and J by 0 bases, with 10 bases between them. In germline, CDR1 is SGDLS, CDR2 YYNGEE. This CDR3 comprises 16 residues. Source material: peripheral blood. This chain joins TRBV9 and TRBJ2-1; the D gene is possibly TRBD2 (6 bases). This sequence was found in a woman aged 18-35 years with acute or convalescent COVID-19. The CDR3 region is CASSVAAGSSYNEQFF. CDR3 sequence (DNA): TGTGCCAGCAGCGTAGCTGCCGGGAGCTCCTACAATGAGCAGTTCTTC.